This T cell receptor beta chain was found in a study of T cell repertoires in cytomegalovirus infection. At the level of the study: Public TCR beta signatures were indicative of both CMV infection and a matching HLA type.

General observations from the study: Using cumulative public TCR beta family frequency, the authors identified those who carried CMV together with the relevant HLA. CMV-specific TCR beta clonotypes restricted by HLA-C were the ones dominating the ex vivo response.

A word on this clonotype: Its target is not known.

Germline V gene sequence: CDR1 SGHTA, CDR2 FQGNSA. Trimming cost V 6 bases and J 0 bases; bases outside gene matches: 13. The CDR3 extends over 19 amino acids. Using its own MiXCR run on the reads, TCRdb lists one record per CDR3 protein. The sample holds some 700,000 distinct CDR3 sequences, less than 40% seen once. The sequence came from a human donor in good health (CMV status not recorded). Some clones in this sample may be carry-over from other donors' samples. The sequenced material came from PBMCs. This chain joins TRBV7-2 and TRBJ2-1; 11 nucleotides agree with TRBD2. The CDR3, as DNA: TGTGCCAGCAGTCTAAGGACTAGCGGGTCTCTTAGCTCCTACAATGAGCAGTTCTTC. As protein: CASSLRTSGSLSSYNEQFF.